This T cell receptor beta chain was profiled in a study of OX40 agonist ivuxolimab in advanced cancers. Findings of the study overall: Antigen targets of the expanded peripheral T cells went undetermined.

This clone was picked up one time. Its antigen remains unidentified. Germline values: CDR1 SGHDT, CDR2 YYEEEE. This CDR3 spans 14 amino acids. V was trimmed by 6 bases and J by 5 bases, leaving 18 bases between them. Profiled with immunoSEQ multiplex PCR; TCRdb holds only in-frame clones, not every one. The sample has roughly 58,000 clones, about four fifths seen once. This TCR derives from an adult with an advanced solid tumor such as melanoma, head and neck, liver or kidney cancer. J is TRBJ2-7 and V is TRBV5-6; D tentatively reads TRBD1 or TRBD2 (5 bases each). The starting material was CD4+ or CD8+ T cells sorted from blood, obtained in a trial of the OX40 agonist ivuxolimab. DNA of the CDR3: TGTGCCAGCAACCCGACCGCCGGGACCCACGAGCAGTACTTC. Residues: CASNPTAGTHEQYF.